A selection of T cell receptor beta chains follows, all from one sample in a study of early T cells in non-severe SARS-CoV-2 infection. TCRdb reanalysed the 5' RACE reads using MiXCR and keeps one entry per CDR3 protein. The table includes 65,000 to 75,000 distinct CDR3 sequences, under 14% detected once. The sample comprised whole blood. The receptors were sampled from an adult who was a healthcare worker with PCR-confirmed SARS-CoV-2 infection or an uninfected control (not recorded which). CDR3s include the opening cysteine and the closing phenylalanine or tryptophan. Expanded clones are given a class, and other clones once, few, many or no size at all.

>many|TRBV6-1
CASSDGPRQTQYF
>few|TRBV3-2
CASSLQGYGYTF
>many|TRBV7-9
CASSPALPEQYF
>many|TRBV4-1
CASSQEAGDTQYF
>few|TRBV28
CASRYSAQTGELFF
>.|TRBV19
CASSIGTHSVAGHQETQYF
>many|TRBV7-3
CASSLTRDSGNTIYF
>few|TRBV28
CASSPRGGSSGSEQYF
>many|TRBV19
CASSSGGEQYF
>many|TRBV12-3/TRBV12-4
CASRTERGESTQYF
>few|TRBV18
CASSPDMSSYNEQFF
>many|TRBV6-5
CASRAQGEAFF
>few|TRBV11-2
CASSLDQGRLNEQFF
>many|TRBV18
CASSPIDRHINYGYTF
>many|TRBV5-6
CASSLASGGETQYF
>many|TRBV12-3/TRBV12-4
CASSSDSGGYTF
>many|TRBV5-1
CASSPQPGQGSGTEAFF
>many|TRBV6-6
CASSPGQGSYGYTF
>many|TRBV29-1
CSVVQGPYEQYF
>many|TRBV30
CAWSMADTQYF
>.|TRBV7-9
CASRRGLASTDTQYF
>many|TRBV4-1
CASSQDVVGGTKNIQYF
>.|TRBV24-1
CATSDPGQVYGYTF
>few|TRBV29-1
CSVSRVNEDKNIQYF